The 8 T cell receptor beta chains presented below share a single source sample, sequenced in a study of blood T cell repertoires in COVID-19. TCRdb's copy holds only in-frame clones and misses some; the assay was immunoSEQ multiplex PCR. Of about 130,000 clones listed, 77% are singletons. The sample comprised peripheral blood. These receptors were collected from a man aged 80 or over with acute or convalescent COVID-19.

This clone was detected only once. The V and J genes are TRBV10-3 and TRBJ2-1, with 10 bases fitting TRBD2. The CDR3 is 16 residues long. CDR1 and CDR2 (germline): ENHRY, SYGVKD. After removal of 6 bases from V and 5 bases from J, the junction contained 10 bases not matched to a gene. The CDR3 sequence is CAISPTFGLADNEQFF. The CDR3 region has the DNA TGTGCCATCAGCCCTACTTTCGGACTAGCGGACAATGAGCAGTTCTTC.

The rearrangement joins TRBV5-4 to TRBJ2-3; possibly TRBD2 for D (7 bases). Trimming stripped 0 bases from V and 7 bases from J, with 21 bases between. This CDR3 has 17 residues. Per germline, CDR1 SGHNT and CDR2 YYREEE (reference sequence). In nucleotides, the CDR3 is TGTGCCAGCAGCTTGGCCGGTTGGGAACGGGGGGCAAATACGCAGTATTTT. It translates to CASSLAGWERGANTQYF. Full variable domain (rest looked up from reference TRBV5-4 and TRBJ2-3): ETGVTQSPTHLIKTRGQQVTLRCSSQSGHNTVSWYQQALGQGPQFIFQYYREEENGRGNFPPRFSGLQFPNYSSELNVNALELDDSALYLCASSLAGWERGANTQYFGPGTRLTVL.

The chain combines TRBV9 with TRBJ2-3; TRBD1 is a possible D gene (6 bases). CDR1 SGDLS and CDR2 YYNGEE come from the germline V gene. CDR3 size: 15 residues. Trimming took 2 bases from V and 4 from J, leaving 14 bases between them. Written as DNA, the CDR3 is TGTGCCAGCAGCGTGCAACAGGGTCGCGCAGATACGCAGTATTTT. Its protein is CASSVQQGRADTQYF.

This clone was picked up one time. The V call is TRBV19, the J call TRBJ1-2; D may be TRBD1 (6 bases). Germline V lookup: CDR1 LNHDA, CDR2 SQIVND (reference sequence). The CDR3 runs 12 residues. V dropped 4 bases and J dropped 8 bases, with 11 bases sitting between them. In nucleotides, the CDR3 is TGTGCCAGTAGTAGTCGACAGGAGGGCTACACCTTC. This codes for CASSSRQEGYTF.

The chain carries TRBV29-1 and TRBJ2-5; D uncertain. V lost 6 bases to trimming and J lost 4 bases, with 15 bases between them. This CDR3 region has 13 residues. Germline assignment: CDR1 SQVTM and CDR2 ANQGSEA. CDR3 protein: CSVPVRVPETQYF. CDR3 DNA: TGCAGCGTCCCGGTCCGGGTCCCAGAGACCCAGTACTTC.

The gene calls are TRBV3-1 (or the pseudogene TRBV3-2) and TRBJ2-2; 9 nucleotides align to TRBD2. The ends lost 8 bases at V and 4 bases at J; junction bases unmatched: 5. CDR3 length: 14 amino acids. Germline CDR1 and CDR2: LGHDT and YNNKEL (reference sequence). CDR3 sequence: CASSAGGLTGELFF. The CDR3 DNA sequence: TGTGCCAGCTCAGCGGGGGGTCTCACCGGGGAGCTGTTTTTT.

CDR3 sequence: CASSPRRVEGYTF. CDR3 DNA sequence: TGTGCCAGCTCACCACGCAGGGTGGAAGGCTACACCTTC. The rearrangement uses TRBV18 and TRBJ1-2; maybe TRBD1 (5 bases). Germline V gene lookup returns CDR1 KGHSH and CDR2 LQKENI. This CDR3 comprises 13 residues. V lost 1 base, J lost 8 bases, and 11 bases lay in between.

The rearrangement joins TRBV27 to TRBJ1-6; D is unresolved. Deletions cut 5 bases from V and 7 bases from J, with 24 bases between. Germline values: CDR1 MNHEY, CDR2 SMNVEV (reference sequence). CDR3 length: 18 residues. The CDR3 here is CASSLLWGEKGNNSPLHF. The CDR3 nucleotides read TGTGCCAGCAGTCTACTTTGGGGAGAGAAGGGTAACAATTCACCCCTCCACTTT.